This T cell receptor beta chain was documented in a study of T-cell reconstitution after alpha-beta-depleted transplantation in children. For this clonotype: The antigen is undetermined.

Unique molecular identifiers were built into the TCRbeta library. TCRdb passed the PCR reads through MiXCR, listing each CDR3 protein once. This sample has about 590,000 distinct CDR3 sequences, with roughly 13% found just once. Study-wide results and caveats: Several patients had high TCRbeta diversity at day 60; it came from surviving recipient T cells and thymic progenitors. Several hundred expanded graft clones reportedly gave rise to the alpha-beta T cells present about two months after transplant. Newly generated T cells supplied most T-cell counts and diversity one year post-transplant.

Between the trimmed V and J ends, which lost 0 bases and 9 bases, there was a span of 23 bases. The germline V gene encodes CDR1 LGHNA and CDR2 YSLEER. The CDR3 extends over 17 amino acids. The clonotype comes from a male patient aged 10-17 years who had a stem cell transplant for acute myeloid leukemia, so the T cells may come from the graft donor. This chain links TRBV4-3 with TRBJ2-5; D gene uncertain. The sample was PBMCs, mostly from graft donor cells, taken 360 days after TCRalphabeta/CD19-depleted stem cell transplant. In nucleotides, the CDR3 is TGCGCCAGCAGCCAAGATTGGATGGCAGGAGCCCCCGTGGCCCAGTACTTC. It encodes CASSQDWMAGAPVAQYF.